Listed here are 28 T cell receptor beta chains from one sample, sequenced in a study of cytomegalovirus exposure and HLA in healthy donors. PCR involved 60 Vbeta and 13 Jbeta primers. Sequencing used immunoSEQ multiplex PCR; TCRdb keeps in-frame clones, though not all of them. The table records tens of thousands of clones, about three quarters of them present only once. The sample consisted of PBMCs. The receptors shown here come from a woman aged 40 to 50 in good health and CMV-seropositive.

The V gene is TRBV28, the J gene TRBJ2-6, with D uncertain. Trimming took 10 bases from V and 0 from J, leaving 7 bases between them. CDR3 length: 13 residues. Germline V gene sequence: CDR1 MDHEN, CDR2 SYDVKM. The CDR3 DNA reads as TGTGCCATCCGGAGCTCTGGGGCCAACGTCCTGACTTTC. Protein sequence: CAIRSSGANVLTF.

The gene calls are TRBV18 and TRBJ2-5; D is ambiguous. The length of the CDR3 is 15 residues. CDR1 and CDR2 (germline): KGHSH, LQKENI. The ends were cut back, 5 bases at V and 0 bases at J, with 13 bases in the middle. CDR3 DNA sequence: TGTGCCAGCTCAAGTTCTCAGGCGTACCAAGAGACCCAGTACTTC. It yields the protein CASSSSQAYQETQYF.

The rearrangement links TRBV7-2 to TRBJ1-1; 8 nucleotides align to TRBD1. The ends lost 6 bases at V and 5 bases at J; junction bases unmatched: 8. This CDR3 has 14 amino acids. CDR1 is SGHTA and CDR2 is FQGNSA in the germline V gene. The CDR3 region has the DNA TGTGCCAGCAGATTCACAGGGGGAAGGACTGAAGCTTTCTTT. This sequence encodes CASRFTGGRTEAFF.

The chain employs TRBV5-1 and TRBJ1-3, with 7 bases matching TRBD1. Per germline, CDR1 SGHRS and CDR2 YFSETQ. J was trimmed by 8 bases and V by 4 bases; bases with no gene match: 12. The CDR3 is made up of 15 amino acids. In DNA, the CDR3 is TGCGCCAGCAGCCCCGGGACAGTTCCAAGCGACACCATATATTTT. Translated, it gives CASSPGTVPSDTIYF.

V usage is TRBV5-1 and J usage is TRBJ2-7; 13 bases fit TRBD2. Per the germline V gene, CDR1 is SGHRS and CDR2 is YFSETQ. This CDR3 region has 16 residues. Unmatched junction bases numbered 6, after V lost 4 bases and J lost 2 bases. The CDR3 reads CASSPGLAGVAYEQYF. The CDR3 DNA follows: TGCGCCAGCAGCCCTGGACTAGCGGGGGTTGCCTACGAGCAGTACTTC.

This clone was detected only a few times. V is TRBV29-1 and J is TRBJ2-5; 7 bases agree with TRBD2. Trimming took 8 bases from V and 5 from J; bases not matched to a gene: 14. The germline CDR1 and CDR2 sequences are SQVTM and ANQGSEA. The CDR3 totals 14 residues. The CDR3: CSLWEGAVGETQYF. Written as DNA, the CDR3 is TGCAGCCTCTGGGAGGGTGCGGTGGGGGAGACCCAGTACTTC.

This clone is judged medium-sized. The genes are TRBV6-5 and TRBJ2-3, with D tentatively TRBD1 (6 bases). Trimming cost V 4 bases and J 0 bases, with 11 bases left between them. Germline CDR1 reads MNHEY; CDR2 reads SVGAGI. The CDR3 contains 15 residues. The CDR3 DNA reads TGTGCCAGCAGTTCAAGGGGGACGAGCACAGATACGCAGTATTTT. It translates to CASSSRGTSTDTQYF.

The V call is TRBV6-1, the J call TRBJ2-1; TRBD2 matches 12 bases. V trimming: 4 bases; J trimming: 5 bases; junction bases outside the gene matches: 6. Germline CDR1 and CDR2: MNHNS and SASEGT. The CDR3 spans 16 residues. In DNA form, the CDR3 reads TGTGCCAGCAGTGTTGGGCTAGCGGGGGGGAACAATGAGCAGTTCTTC. Its protein is CASSVGLAGGNNEQFF.

This chain joins TRBV27 and TRBJ2-5; 8 nucleotides agree with TRBD2. Germline lookup yields CDR1 MNHEY and CDR2 SMNVEV (reference sequence). This CDR3 contains 17 residues. The V gene end was trimmed by 6 bases and the J gene end by 0 bases; junction bases not matched to a gene: 12. The CDR3 DNA reads as TGTGCCAGCAGCCGCTTCGGGGGGGTACAGTACCAAGAGACCCAGTACTTC. Its protein is CASSRFGGVQYQETQYF.

A note on this clone: Its ends do not fully match the called genes, so a read error is possible. V is TRBV27 and J is TRBJ1-2; a weak D match, TRBD1 (6 bases). The V gene's germline CDR1 is MNHEY and CDR2 SMNVEV (reference sequence). The CDR3 consists of 13 residues. CDR3 sequence reads: CAGSFQGSYGYTF. CDR3 nucleotides: TGTGCCGGCAGTTTTCAGGGGAGCTATGGCTACACCTTC.

The V and J genes are TRBV10-3 and TRBJ1-2, with D possibly being TRBD1 (5 bases). From germline, CDR1 is ENHRY and CDR2 SYGVKD. V lost 7 bases and J 0 bases, leaving 21 bases between the germline ends. The CDR3 length is 17 residues. In nucleotides, the CDR3 is TGTGCCATCACTGACCCCGACAGTCACCTAACTAACTATGGCTACACCTTC. Amino acids: CAITDPDSHLTNYGYTF.

This clone was seen more than once but under ten times. The chain couples TRBV4-1 to TRBJ2-3, with D possibly TRBD1 on 5 matching bases. This CDR3 has 15 amino acids. In germline, CDR1 is MGHRA, CDR2 YSYEKL. With 2 bases removed from V and 1 base from J, the gap between germline ends came to 10 bases. CDR3 sequence reads: CASSQQGLGTDTQYF. The CDR3 region has the DNA TGCGCCAGCAGCCAACAGGGCCTGGGCACAGATACGCAGTATTTT.

The chain recombines TRBV6-5 with TRBJ1-1; D gene ambiguous. Per the germline V gene, CDR1 is MNHEY and CDR2 is SVGAGI. Between the trimmed V and J ends, which lost 10 bases and 6 bases, there was a span of 18 bases. The CDR3 consists of 13 residues. The CDR3: CATEPPGLSEAFF. The CDR3 nucleotides are TGTGCCACCGAGCCTCCGGGTCTCTCTGAAGCTTTCTTT.

The V and J genes are TRBV7-7 and TRBJ1-4, with a weak D call TRBD1 (5 bases). Trimming removed 1 base from V and 5 bases from J, with 11 bases in between. CDR1 is SSHAT, CDR2 FNYEAQ, per germline (reference sequence). This CDR3 region has 15 residues. The CDR3 DNA reads as TGTGCCAGCAGCTTAGGAAGGGGTCCCAATGAAAAACTGTTTTTT. This translates into CASSLGRGPNEKLFF. The full variable domain, with the rest looked up from reference TRBV7-7 and TRBJ1-4, is GAGVSQSPRYKVTKRGQDVTLRCDPISSHATLYWYQQALGQGPEFLTYFNYEAQPDKSGLPSDRFSAERPEGSISTLTIQRTEQRDSAMYRCASSLGRGPNEKLFFGSGTQLSVL.

This clone was seen more than once but under ten times. The chain links TRBV9 to TRBJ2-6, with D maybe TRBD1 (6 bases). Germline loops: CDR1 SGDLS, CDR2 YYNGEE. CDR3 size: 17 residues. V dropped 8 bases and J dropped 4 bases, with 22 bases sitting between them. CDR3: CASSGTNPTAGANVLTF. CDR3 nucleotides: TGTGCCAGTTCCGGGACAAATCCCACAGCCGGGGCCAACGTCCTGACTTTC.

The chain uses TRBV10-1 and TRBJ2-3; 11 bases match TRBD1. The V segment lost 8 bases and the J segment 5 bases; nucleotides outside the gene matches: 12. CDR1 and CDR2 (germline): WNHNN, SYGVQD (reference sequence). The CDR3 sequence is 16 residues long. CDR3 sequence: CASSPGQGDYRDTQYF. CDR3 nucleotide sequence: TGCGCCAGCTCCCCGGGACAGGGGGACTACCGAGATACGCAGTATTTT.

This chain connects TRBV5-6 to TRBJ1-2, with 12 bases fitting TRBD1. The trim removed 4 bases at V and 3 bases at J, leaving 4 bases unmatched. Germline V gene lookup returns CDR1 SGHDT and CDR2 YYEEEE. The CDR3 is 15 amino acids. The chain's CDR3 is CASSPGTGGDYGYTF. The CDR3 nucleotides read TGTGCCAGCAGCCCAGGGACAGGGGGCGACTATGGCTACACCTTC.

This clone has only a few counts. The chain links TRBV5-1 to TRBJ1-2; D is unclear. V was clipped by 4 bases and J by 8 bases, with 18 bases between them. The CDR3 covers 14 residues. CDR1 is SGHRS, CDR2 YFSETQ, per germline. The CDR3, as DNA: TGCGCCAGCAGCCCCGGGAGCCGGATGGGCGGCTACACCTTC. This translates into CASSPGSRMGGYTF.

The chain couples TRBV29-1 to TRBJ1-1; 7 nucleotides match TRBD1. This CDR3 region has 13 residues. V was clipped by 2 bases and J by 4 bases; unmatched bases: 4. The V gene's germline CDR1 is SQVTM and CDR2 ANQGSEA. The CDR3 nucleotides are TGCAGCGTTGAAAGGGGGCAGGGCACTGAAGCTTTCTTT. Protein: CSVERGQGTEAFF. The full variable domain, completed using reference TRBV29-1 and TRBJ1-1, is SAVISQKPSRDICQRGTSLTIQCQVDSQVTMMFWYRQQPGQSLTLIATANQGSEATYESGFVIDKFPISRPNLTFSTLTVSNMSPEDSSIYLCSVERGQGTEAFFGQGTRLTVV.

This clone has a handful of counts. The chain couples TRBV2 to TRBJ2-5, with TRBD2 matching over 11 bases. Per germline, CDR1 SNHLY and CDR2 FYNNEI. The length of the CDR3 is 14 residues. With 4 bases clipped from V and 5 bases from J, the junction kept 3 bases outside the gene matches. CDR3 loop: CASSVTSGVETQYF. CDR3 DNA: TGTGCCAGCAGTGTGACTAGCGGGGTTGAGACCCAGTACTTC. Full variable domain (missing parts from reference TRBV2 and TRBJ2-5): EPEVTQTPSHQVTQMGQEVILRCVPISNHLYFYWYRQILGQKVEFLVSFYNNEISEKSEIFDDQFSVERPDGSNFTLKIRSTKLEDSAMYFCASSVTSGVETQYFGPGTRLLVL.

The V call is TRBV6-6, the J call TRBJ2-7; 8 positions agree with TRBD1. CDR3 length equals 15 residues. Per the germline V gene, CDR1 is MNHNY and CDR2 is SVGAGI (reference sequence). Losses at the gene ends were 8 bases for V and 0 bases for J; bases not matched to a gene: 9. As DNA, the CDR3 is TGTGCCAGCGAGACCGACAGGGGCAGCTCCTACGAGCAGTACTTC. As protein: CASETDRGSSYEQYF.

The rearrangement joins TRBV6-6 to TRBJ1-1; 7 nucleotides agree with TRBD1. Looked up from germline, CDR1 is MNHNY and CDR2 is SVGAGI (reference sequence). The CDR3 extends over 14 amino acids. J lost 10 bases, V lost 5 bases, and 13 bases had no gene match. CDR3 amino acids: CASSAARQGALAFF. CDR3 DNA: TGTGCCAGCAGTGCCGCCCGACAGGGTGCGTTAGCTTTCTTT.

The V gene is TRBV29-1, the J gene TRBJ2-2, with D perhaps matching TRBD2 (5 bases). The V gene's germline CDR1 is SQVTM and CDR2 ANQGSEA. The length of the CDR3 is 14 residues. V gave up 5 bases and J gave up 0 bases, with 10 bases separating them. The CDR3 spells CSVKHGTNTGELFF. In nucleotides, the CDR3 is TGCAGCGTTAAACACGGGACGAACACCGGGGAGCTGTTTTTT.

The J gene is TRBJ2-2, the V gene TRBV7-3; 9 positions agree with TRBD2. The germline V gene has CDR1 SGHTA and CDR2 FQGTGA. V shed 2 bases and J 2 bases; nucleotides not matched to a gene: 3. This CDR3 contains 16 residues. CDR3 sequence reads: CASSLHGTSNTGELFF. The CDR3 DNA is TGTGCCAGCAGCTTACATGGGACTAGCAACACCGGGGAGCTGTTTTTT.

This chain connects TRBV30 to TRBJ1-6; D is uncertain. The CDR3 is made up of 13 amino acids. Germline-derived CDR1 and CDR2 are GTSNPN and SVGIG (reference sequence). V lost 1 base, J lost 6 bases, and 7 bases lay in between. The CDR3 DNA follows: TGTGCCTGGAGTGGCCAGATTAATTCACCCCTCCACTTT. Translated, it gives CAWSGQINSPLHF.

The chain employs TRBV7-8 and TRBJ1-1; D remains unclear. The CDR3 is 13 residues long. CDR1 is SGHVS, CDR2 FQNEAQ, per germline. Trimming pared 3 bases from V and 2 bases from J, leaving 7 bases between. The CDR3 is CASSFSVNTEAFF. CDR3 bases: TGTGCCAGCAGCTTTTCCGTAAACACTGAAGCTTTCTTT.

This clone was seen only once. The chain has TRBV7-8 and TRBJ1-2, with D possibly being TRBD1 (5 bases). CDR1 is SGHVS, CDR2 FQNEAQ, per germline. The CDR3 is made up of 15 amino acids. V gave up 5 bases and J gave up 8 bases, with 21 bases separating them. The CDR3: CASSIQPAREDGYTF. In DNA, the CDR3 is TGTGCCAGCAGCATCCAGCCGGCCAGGGAGGACGGCTACACCTTC. The full variable domain, in which reference TRBV7-8 and TRBJ1-2 provide the parts outside the CDR3, is GAGVSQSPRYKVAKRGQDVALRCDPISGHVSLFWYQQALGQGPEFLTYFQNEAQLDKSGLPSDRFFAERPEGSVSTLKIQRTQQEDSAVYLCASSIQPAREDGYTFGSGTRLTVV.

The chain combines TRBV6-5 with TRBJ1-1; D may be TRBD1 (5 bases). The V and J ends lost 6 bases and 1 base respectively, with 12 bases between them. CDR1 and CDR2 from the germline V gene are MNHEY and SVGAGI. CDR3 length: 14 amino acids. The CDR3 region is CASRTWGPNTEAFF. For the CDR3, the DNA is TGTGCCAGCAGGACATGGGGCCCGAACACTGAAGCTTTCTTT.